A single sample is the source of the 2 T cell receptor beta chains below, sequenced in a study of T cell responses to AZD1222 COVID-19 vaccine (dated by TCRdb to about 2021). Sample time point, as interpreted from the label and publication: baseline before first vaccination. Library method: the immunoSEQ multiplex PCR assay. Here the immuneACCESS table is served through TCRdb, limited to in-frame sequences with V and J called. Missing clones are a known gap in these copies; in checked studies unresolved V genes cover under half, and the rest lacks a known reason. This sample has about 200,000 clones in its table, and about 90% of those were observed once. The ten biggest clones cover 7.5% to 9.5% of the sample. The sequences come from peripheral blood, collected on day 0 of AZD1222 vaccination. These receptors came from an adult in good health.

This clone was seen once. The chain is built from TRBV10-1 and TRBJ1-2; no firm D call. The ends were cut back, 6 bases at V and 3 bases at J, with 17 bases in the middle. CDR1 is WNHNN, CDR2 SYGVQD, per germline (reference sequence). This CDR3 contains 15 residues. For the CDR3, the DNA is TGCGCCAGCAGCGAGACCTTGGGAGGGTACTATGGCTACACCTTC. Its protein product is CASSETLGGYYGYTF.

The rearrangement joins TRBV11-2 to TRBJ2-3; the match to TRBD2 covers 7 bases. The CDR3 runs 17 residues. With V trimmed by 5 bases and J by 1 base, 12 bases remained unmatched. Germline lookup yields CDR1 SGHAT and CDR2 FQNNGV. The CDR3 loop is CASSLNWGGGGTDTQYF. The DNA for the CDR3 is TGTGCCAGCAGCCTCAACTGGGGGGGTGGCGGCACAGATACGCAGTATTTT.